These 26 T cell receptor beta chains were sequenced from one sample in a study of early T cells in non-severe SARS-CoV-2 infection. From the 5' RACE reads, TCRdb called clonotypes with MiXCR, one entry per CDR3 protein. The sample has tens of thousands of distinct CDR3 sequences, around 6.5% seen once. Sequencing used whole blood, obtained at baseline. The origin of the receptors is an adult who was a healthcare worker with PCR-confirmed SARS-CoV-2 infection or an uninfected control (not recorded which).

This clonotype was counted only a few times. CDR3 in amino acids: CSGVGPGNTIYF. The CDR3 coding sequence is TGCAGCGGAGTAGGCCCTGGAAACACCATATATTTT. The V call is TRBV29-1, the J call TRBJ1-3, with D hard to call. Per germline, CDR1 SQVTM and CDR2 ANQGSEA. The germline V and J ends were trimmed by 7 bases and 2 bases, with 9 bases remaining between them. This CDR3 contains 12 residues. Together with reference TRBV29-1 and TRBJ1-3, the CDR3 gives the full variable domain: SAVISQKPSRDICQRGTSLTIQCQVDSQVTMMFWYRQQPGQSLTLIATANQGSEATYESGFVIDKFPISRPNLTFSTLTVSNMSPEDSSIYLCSGVGPGNTIYFGEGSWLTVV.

This clonotype showed up just a few times. J is TRBJ1-1 and V is TRBV29-1; unclear D gene. CDR1 is SQVTM, CDR2 ANQGSEA, per germline. The CDR3 length is 13 residues. Trimming stripped 2 bases from V and 6 bases from J, with 13 bases between. DNA of the CDR3: TGCAGCGTTGAAAGGCAGGCCCTGGCTGAAGCTTTCTTT. It encodes CSVERQALAEAFF.

At least ten counts were recorded for this clonotype. The chain combines TRBV4-2 with TRBJ2-3; no clear D. Germline V gene lookup returns CDR1 LGHNA and CDR2 YNFKEQ. With 0 bases removed from V and 14 bases from J, the gap between germline ends came to 15 bases. The CDR3 totals 13 residues. The CDR3 nucleotides read TGTGCCAGCAGCCAAGATCTTGGGTCTAACAGGTATTTT. Protein product: CASSQDLGSNRYF.

This clonotype was found many times. CDR3 DNA sequence: TGCGCCAGCAGCCAAGTCGACCTTGGACTAGCGGGTGTCAATGAGCAGTTCTTC. The encoded protein is CASSQVDLGLAGVNEQFF. The chain links TRBV4-1 to TRBJ2-1, with 11 bases identical to TRBD2. CDR1 MGHRA and CDR2 YSYEKL come from the germline V gene. V was pared by 1 base and J by 6 bases, with 11 bases of the junction left unmatched. The CDR3 extends over 18 amino acids.

Many counts were recorded for this clonotype. This chain links TRBV9 with TRBJ1-1; D unclear. This CDR3 is 13 amino acids long. CDR1 and CDR2 from the germline V gene are SGDLS and YYNGEE. Trimming shortened V by 3 bases and J by 0 bases, and 6 bases separated the two germline ends. DNA of the CDR3: TGTGCCAGCAGCGCGAGGGTGAACACTGAAGCTTTCTTT. Translating gives CASSARVNTEAFF. Drawing the rest from reference TRBV9 and TRBJ1-1, the complete variable domain is DSGVTQTPKHLITATGQRVTLRCSPRSGDLSVYWYQQSLDQGLQFLIQYYNGEERAKGNILERFSAQQFPDLHSELNLSSLELGDSALYFCASSARVNTEAFFGQGTRLTVV.

This clonotype was seen a handful of times. The chain joins TRBV29-1 to TRBJ2-7, with a weak D call TRBD2 (5 bases). V shed 6 bases and J shed 3 bases, with 12 bases lying between them. There are 12 residues in the CDR3. Germline V lookup: CDR1 SQVTM, CDR2 ANQGSEA. CDR3 nucleotides: TGCAGCGTGGTGAGGGATCGCTACGAGCAGTACTTC. The encoded protein is CSVVRDRYEQYF.

This clonotype was counted only a few times. The rearrangement joins TRBV10-3 to TRBJ2-5; 10 nucleotides line up with TRBD2. V lost 4 bases to trimming and J lost 3 bases; unmatched junction nucleotides: 8. The CDR3 sequence is 16 residues long. Germline V gene sequence: CDR1 ENHRY, CDR2 SYGVKD. The CDR3 DNA follows: TGTGCCATCAGTGCGCAACTAGGACTAGCGGAAGAGACCCAGTACTTC. As protein: CAISAQLGLAEETQYF.

In its sample, this clonotype was seen a few times. This sequence joins TRBV7-2 and TRBJ1-1; D gene uncertain. V lost 0 bases and J lost 7, with 9 bases in between. Germline V gene lookup returns CDR1 SGHTA and CDR2 FQGNSA. The CDR3 extends over 13 amino acids. CDR3 in DNA: TGTGCCAGCAGCTTAGCGATCACTATTGAAGCTTTCTTT. Translation: CASSLAITIEAFF.

This clonotype turned up a few times. J is TRBJ1-5 and V is TRBV3-1; tentatively, D is TRBD1 (5 bases). The CDR3 spans 17 residues. Trimming took 1 base from V and 2 from J, leaving 15 bases between them. CDR1 and CDR2 from the germline V gene are LGHDT and YNNKEL (reference sequence). CDR3 loop: CASSQAGRVIGNQPQHF. CDR3 in DNA: TGTGCCAGCAGCCAAGCGGGACGGGTGATAGGCAATCAGCCCCAGCATTTT.

V is TRBV25-1 and J is TRBJ2-6; the D is unclear. V lost 10 bases and J 0 bases, leaving 25 bases between the germline ends. Per germline, CDR1 MGHDK and CDR2 SYGVNS. The length of the CDR3 is 19 residues. The CDR3 protein is CATSPGGLLLGSGANVLTF. Here the CDR3 DNA reads TGTGCCACCTCCCCCGGTGGCCTCTTACTCGGCTCTGGGGCCAACGTCCTGACTTTC.

The V call is TRBV2, the J call TRBJ2-3; no clear D. The ends were cut back, 2 bases at V and 2 bases at J, with 11 bases in the middle. The CDR3 extends over 15 amino acids. Germline loops: CDR1 SNHLY, CDR2 FYNNEI. Here the CDR3 DNA reads TGTGCCAGCAGTGAACCGGAAACGGACACAGATACGCAGTATTTT. Translation: CASSEPETDTDTQYF. The full variable domain, with the rest looked up from reference TRBV2 and TRBJ2-3, is EPEVTQTPSHQVTQMGQEVILRCVPISNHLYFYWYRQILGQKVEFLVSFYNNEISEKSEIFDDQFSVERPDGSNFTLKIRSTKLEDSAMYFCASSEPETDTDTQYFGPGTRLTVL.

The chain is built from TRBV7-9 and TRBJ2-1; D is uncertain. The ends were cut back, 4 bases at V and 9 bases at J, with 16 bases in the middle. The CDR3 loop spans 14 amino acids. Germline CDR1 and CDR2: SEHNR and FQNEAQ (reference sequence). CDR3 amino acids: CASSSRLARSEQFF. Written as DNA, the CDR3 is TGTGCCAGCAGCTCTAGACTCGCCCGGTCTGAGCAGTTCTTC.

This clonotype was detected only a few times. The V and J genes are TRBV18 and TRBJ1-1; D remains unclear. The CDR3 spans 13 residues. V lost 2 bases, J lost 4 bases, and 8 bases lay in between. The germline gives CDR1 KGHSH, CDR2 LQKENI. CDR3 coding DNA: TGTGCCAGCTCACCATCCCGGGGCACTGAAGCTTTCTTT. Residues: CASSPSRGTEAFF.

There are a few counts of this clonotype. The V and J genes are TRBV11-2 and TRBJ1-1, with D possibly being TRBD1 (5 bases). Germline assignment: CDR1 SGHAT and CDR2 FQNNGV. V lost 1 base, J lost 5 bases, and 11 bases lay in between. The CDR3 length is 14 residues. The CDR3 nucleotides read TGTGCCAGCAGCTTAGTTCCAGGGCTTACTGAAGCTTTCTTT. Amino acids: CASSLVPGLTEAFF.

The gene calls are TRBV6-8 and TRBJ2-5; TRBD2 might be the D (6 bases). Looked up from germline, CDR1 is MNHGY and CDR2 is SAAAGT. CDR3 length: 15 residues. V lost 6 bases and J 5 bases, leaving 19 bases between the germline ends. This chain's CDR3 is CASSQRDFKEETQYF. The CDR3, as DNA: TGTGCCAGCAGCCAACGGGACTTCAAGGAGGAGACCCAGTACTTC.

In its sample, this clonotype was seen many times. This chain uses TRBV13 with TRBJ2-1, with D unresolved. Germline CDR1 reads PRHDT; CDR2 reads FYEKMQ (reference sequence). The CDR3 is 15 amino acids. The V end was cut by 4 bases, the J end by 4 bases, with 14 bases between. CDR3 amino acids: CASSSRALFYNEQFF. CDR3 nucleotides: TGTGCCAGCAGCTCTCGGGCCCTATTTTACAATGAGCAGTTCTTC.

This clonotype was recorded at least ten times. The chain uses TRBV19 and TRBJ2-2; D ambiguous. The CDR3 is 14 amino acids. Per germline, CDR1 LNHDA and CDR2 SQIVND (reference sequence). The V end lost 5 bases, the J end lost 5 bases, and 12 bases lay between the germline ends. The CDR3 protein is CASSARKGTGELFF. The CDR3, as DNA: TGTGCCAGTAGTGCTCGGAAGGGAACCGGGGAGCTGTTTTTT.

The chain employs TRBV29-1 and TRBJ1-1, with 9 bases identical to TRBD1. CDR3 length equals 13 residues. Trimming at V came to 7 bases and at J to 3 bases, leaving 6 bases not matched to a gene. CDR1 is SQVTM and CDR2 is ANQGSEA in the germline V gene. CDR3 sequence: CSATGGVDTEAFF. DNA for the CDR3: TGCAGCGCAACAGGGGGCGTAGACACTGAAGCTTTCTTT.

This clonotype showed up many times. This rearrangement joins TRBV20-1 to TRBJ2-1; TRBD2 agrees at 10 bases. Unmatched junction bases numbered 6, after V lost 0 bases and J lost 7 bases. CDR1 and CDR2 (germline): DFQATT, SNEGSKA (reference sequence). The length of the CDR3 is 15 residues. In DNA, the CDR3 is TGCAGTGCTAGAGAGGGACTAGCGACTGGGAATGAGCAGTTCTTC. It translates to CSAREGLATGNEQFF.

This clonotype was seen at least ten times. The chain couples TRBV28 to TRBJ2-7, with 8 bases identical to TRBD1. The V segment lost 7 bases and the J segment 9 bases; nucleotides outside the gene matches: 8. This CDR3 has 12 residues. The germline V gene encodes CDR1 MDHEN and CDR2 SYDVKM. The CDR3 region is CASTSRGRVQYF. Here the CDR3 DNA reads TGTGCCAGCACCTCCAGGGGGCGGGTGCAGTACTTC.

This clonotype was counted at least ten times. The chain is built from TRBV7-9 and TRBJ1-2, with D unclear. Trimming removed 4 bases from V and 4 bases from J, with 13 bases in between. Germline lookup yields CDR1 SEHNR and CDR2 FQNEAQ (reference sequence). The CDR3 is 14 amino acids. The CDR3 sequence: CASSSNGEAYGYTF. CDR3 DNA sequence: TGTGCCAGCAGCTCTAACGGCGAGGCCTATGGCTACACCTTC. The full variable domain, its missing parts supplied by reference TRBV7-9 and TRBJ1-2, is DTGVSQNPRHKITKRGQNVTFRCDPISEHNRLYWYRQTLGQGPEFLTYFQNEAQLEKSRLLSDRFSAERPKGSFSTLEIQRTEQGDSAMYLCASSSNGEAYGYTFGSGTRLTVV.

This clonotype was counted ten times or more. The V and J genes are TRBV5-4 and TRBJ2-1; 9 bases are a match to TRBD2. CDR1 SGHNT and CDR2 YYREEE come from the germline V gene (reference sequence). CDR3 length: 15 amino acids. V shed 5 bases, J shed 4 bases, and the junction held 7 bases outside the gene matches. The CDR3 bases are TGTGCCAGCAGAATCCTAGCGGGGAGGTACAATGAGCAGTTCTTC. Its translation: CASRILAGRYNEQFF.

The V gene is TRBV20-1, the J gene TRBJ1-6, with D possibly TRBD1 on 6 matching bases. CDR1 is DFQATT, CDR2 SNEGSKA, per germline (reference sequence). This CDR3 contains 13 residues. Trimming shortened V by 4 bases and J by 14 bases, and 18 bases separated the two germline ends. The CDR3 sequence: CSAIHREGMTLHF. The CDR3 region has the DNA TGCAGTGCTATTCACAGGGAGGGGATGACCCTCCACTTT.

This chain links TRBV27 with TRBJ2-5; D is undetermined. CDR3 size: 14 residues. Germline CDR1 and CDR2: MNHEY and SMNVEV (reference sequence). Deletions cut 0 bases from V and 7 bases from J, with 12 bases between. For the CDR3, the DNA is TGTGCCAGCAGTTTATCGGGCAACCTTGGGACCCAGTACTTC. Translated, it gives CASSLSGNLGTQYF.

At least ten counts were recorded for this clonotype. This chain joins TRBV18 and TRBJ2-5; 12 nucleotides match TRBD2. The V gene's germline CDR1 is KGHSH and CDR2 LQKENI. V lost 3 bases, J lost 5 bases, and 7 bases stayed unmatched. This CDR3 has 16 amino acids. The CDR3 region is CASSPGLAGSEETQYF. CDR3 nucleotides: TGTGCCAGCTCACCCGGACTAGCGGGGAGTGAGGAGACCCAGTACTTC.

This clonotype was seen more than once but under ten times. The chain couples TRBV7-9 to TRBJ2-5; 15 bases are shared with TRBD2. V shed 5 bases, J shed 2 bases, and the junction held 6 bases outside the gene matches. The CDR3 sequence is 17 residues long. Germline V gene sequence: CDR1 SEHNR, CDR2 FQNEAQ (reference sequence). The CDR3 loop is CASSPGLAGGAQETQYF. The CDR3 DNA reads as TGTGCCAGCAGCCCCGGACTAGCGGGGGGGGCACAAGAGACCCAGTACTTC. Using reference TRBV7-9 and TRBJ2-5 for the parts outside the CDR3, the full variable domain is DTGVSQNPRHKITKRGQNVTFRCDPISEHNRLYWYRQTLGQGPEFLTYFQNEAQLEKSRLLSDRFSAERPKGSFSTLEIQRTEQGDSAMYLCASSPGLAGGAQETQYFGPGTRLLVL.